What follows are 27 T cell receptor beta chains derived from one specimen sequenced in a study of T cell changes during pregnancy in multiple sclerosis (dated by TCRdb to 2018 to 2020). The library relied on the immunoSEQ multiplex PCR assay. The table comes from immuneACCESS by way of TCRdb, which keeps in-frame sequences with V and J called. Part of the clones is missing from these tables; in studies checked, under half for an unresolved V gene and the rest for unknown reasons. Here the sample has over 30,000 clones; about 93% occur a single time. Jointly, the top ten make up around 0.7% of the sample. The material sequenced was CD4+ T cells from peripheral blood mononuclear cells, taken in the second trimester of pregnancy. The receptors derive from a female donor in good health, enrolled as a control in a pregnancy study.

The V and J genes are TRBV5-5 and TRBJ1-2; D is undetermined. The CDR3 loop spans 14 amino acids. The V gene's germline CDR1 is SGHKS and CDR2 YYEKEE (reference sequence). V lost 4 bases to trimming and J lost 0 bases, with 10 bases between them. For the CDR3, the DNA is TGTGCCAGCAGCGTTACTGATTCTAACTATGGCTACACCTTC. Its translation: CASSVTDSNYGYTF.

The chain recombines TRBV5-4 with TRBJ2-1; no clear D gene. Germline V CDR1 and CDR2: SGHNT, YYREEE (reference sequence). The V end lost 4 bases, the J end lost 0 bases, and 14 bases lay between the germline ends. This CDR3 comprises 16 residues. The CDR3 sequence is CASSTVERSSYNEQFF. The CDR3 DNA reads as TGTGCCAGCAGCACGGTAGAAAGGAGCTCCTACAATGAGCAGTTCTTC.

In the case of this clone: Germline is not matched at one junction end, which may reflect a read error. The identical CDR3 is also encoded by other nucleotide sequences in the sample. This rearrangement joins TRBV5-1 to TRBJ2-3, with 8 bases identical to TRBD2. Germline V gene lookup returns CDR1 SGHRS and CDR2 YFSETQ. The CDR3 has 15 amino acids. CDR3 protein: CASSFGRGATDTQYF. In nucleotides, the CDR3 is TGTGCCAGCAGCTTTGGGCGGGGGGCCACAGATACGCAGTATTTT.

The gene calls are TRBV11-2 and TRBJ2-1; 9 nucleotides match TRBD2. Germline lookup yields CDR1 SGHAT and CDR2 FQNNGV. The CDR3 spans 16 residues. V trimming: 6 bases; J trimming: 4 bases; junction bases outside the gene matches: 10. Here the CDR3 reads CASRTRGLASYNEQFF. CDR3 sequence (DNA): TGTGCCAGCAGGACGAGAGGACTAGCGAGTTACAATGAGCAGTTCTTC.

The rearrangement uses TRBV30 and TRBJ2-1; no clear D gene. The CDR3 is 11 amino acids. Germline V gene sequence: CDR1 GTSNPN, CDR2 SVGIG (reference sequence). Trimming stripped 3 bases from V and 10 bases from J, with 10 bases between. The CDR3 region is CAWRREPEQFF. In DNA form, the CDR3 reads TGTGCCTGGAGAAGAGAGCCGGAGCAGTTCTTC. The variable domain in full, with the rest retrieved from reference TRBV30 and TRBJ2-1, is SQTIHQWPATLVQPVGSPLSLECTVEGTSNPNLYWYRQAAGRGLQLLFYSVGIGQISSEVPQNLSASRPQDRQFILSSKKLLLSDSGFYLCAWRREPEQFFGPGTRLTVL.

This clone was picked up a small number of times. Other DNA sequences from this sample encode an identical CDR3 as well. The chain is built from TRBV7-8 and TRBJ1-5; TRBD1 is a possible D gene (5 bases). Germline V gene sequence: CDR1 SGHVS, CDR2 FQNEAQ. The CDR3 contains 14 residues. V lost 5 bases, J lost 3 bases, and 11 bases lay in between. The CDR3: CASSHTGVNQPQHF. The CDR3 coding sequence is TGTGCCAGCAGCCATACAGGCGTCAATCAGCCCCAGCATTTT. Full variable domain (missing parts from reference TRBV7-8 and TRBJ1-5): GAGVSQSPRYKVAKRGQDVALRCDPISGHVSLFWYQQALGQGPEFLTYFQNEAQLDKSGLPSDRFFAERPEGSVSTLKIQRTQQEDSAVYLCASSHTGVNQPQHFGDGTRLSIL.

The CDR3, as DNA: TGTGCCAGCAGAGGGGCGGGGGGGCAAGAGACCCAGTACTTC. It specifies CASRGAGGQETQYF. The V call is TRBV28, the J call TRBJ2-5, with TRBD2 matching 9 bases. Germline CDR1 is MDHEN and CDR2 is SYDVKM. The CDR3 runs to 14 residues. The V and J ends lost 6 bases and 2 bases, in that order; junction bases with no gene match: 4.

The genes are TRBV7-9 and TRBJ1-5; D gene ambiguous. Germline CDR1 SEHNR, CDR2 FQNEAQ (reference sequence). The CDR3 has 13 residues. The V gene lost 3 bases and the J gene lost 7 bases, with 10 bases spanning the gap. CDR3 DNA sequence: TGTGCCAGCAGCTTCGGGGAAAGGCAGCCCCAGCATTTT. Its protein product is CASSFGERQPQHF.

The genes are TRBV5-5 and TRBJ2-7; 9 nucleotides align to TRBD1. Germline V gene lookup returns CDR1 SGHKS and CDR2 YYEKEE (reference sequence). V was pared by 0 bases and J by 5 bases, with 9 bases of the junction left unmatched. This CDR3 spans 16 amino acids. Here the CDR3 DNA reads TGTGCCAGCAGCTTGGTTCTCGGGACAGGGACAAACGAGCAGTACTTC. This gives the protein CASSLVLGTGTNEQYF.

The J gene is TRBJ1-5, the V gene TRBV19, with D perhaps matching TRBD1 (5 bases). This CDR3 has 14 residues. Deletions cut 5 bases from V and 6 bases from J, with 14 bases between. Germline V CDR1 and CDR2: LNHDA, SQIVND (reference sequence). The CDR3 sequence is CASSAQGRGQPQHF. CDR3 nucleotides: TGTGCCAGTAGTGCGCAGGGAAGGGGTCAGCCCCAGCATTTT.

The V gene is TRBV19, the J gene TRBJ2-2, with 9 bases matching TRBD1. The CDR3 consists of 14 residues. Germline V lookup: CDR1 LNHDA, CDR2 SQIVND (reference sequence). Trimming cost V 5 bases and J 6 bases; bases outside gene matches: 4. The CDR3 region has the DNA TGTGCCAGTAGTCGGACAGGGGTGGCCGGGGAGCTGTTTTTT. Amino acids: CASSRTGVAGELFF.

This clone has more than one count but fewer than ten. This sequence joins TRBV19 and TRBJ1-1; D gene ambiguous. The V gene lost 6 bases and the J gene lost 10 bases, with 15 bases spanning the gap. The CDR3 runs 12 residues. Germline loops: CDR1 LNHDA, CDR2 SQIVND (reference sequence). This chain's CDR3 is CASSASGLSAFF. Written as DNA, the CDR3 is TGTGCCAGTAGCGCCTCCGGGTTGTCAGCTTTCTTT.

In its sample, this clone was seen once. The J gene is TRBJ1-5, the V gene TRBV7-9; 9 bases fit TRBD1. The junction had 5 bases not matched to a gene; V was cut back by 5 bases and J by 0 bases. This CDR3 has 16 residues. Germline lookup yields CDR1 SEHNR and CDR2 FQNEAQ (reference sequence). This chain's CDR3 is CASSLGDRDSNQPQHF. CDR3 in DNA: TGTGCCAGCAGCCTAGGGGACAGGGATAGCAATCAGCCCCAGCATTTT.

The CDR3 DNA is TGTGCCAGCTCCCTAGCGTTAGGGTCGGGATCAAACACTGAAGCTTTCTTT. Amino acid sequence: CASSLALGSGSNTEAFF. This chain connects TRBV18 to TRBJ1-1, with no clear D. This CDR3 has 17 amino acids. CDR1 and CDR2 from the germline V gene are KGHSH and LQKENI. Trimming shortened V by 6 bases and J by 2 bases, and 22 bases separated the two germline ends. Together with reference TRBV18 and TRBJ1-1, the CDR3 gives the full variable domain: NAGVMQNPRHLVRRRGQEARLRCSPMKGHSHVYWYRQLPEEGLKFMVYLQKENIIDESGMPKERFSAEFPKEGPSILRIQQVVRGDSAAYFCASSLALGSGSNTEAFFGQGTRLTVV.

Details on this clone: A read error may produce the germline difference seen at one junction end. The chain employs TRBV2 and TRBJ1-1; 7 nucleotides match TRBD1. Germline CDR1 and CDR2: SNHLY and FYNNEI. The CDR3 has 12 amino acids. In nucleotides, the CDR3 is TGTGCCAGCTCGGGACAGAACGCTGAAGCTTTCTTT. It is translated as CASSGQNAEAFF.

The V gene is TRBV5-1, the J gene TRBJ1-1; tentative D call: TRBD1 (6 bases). V dropped 4 bases and J dropped 5 bases, with 15 bases sitting between them. From germline, CDR1 is SGHRS and CDR2 YFSETQ. The CDR3 length is 14 residues. The CDR3 nucleotides are TGCGCCAGCAGCCTACAGGGATCCTGGACTGAAGCTTTCTTT. Amino acid sequence: CASSLQGSWTEAFF. Drawing the rest from reference TRBV5-1 and TRBJ1-1, the complete variable domain is KAGVTQTPRYLIKTRGQQVTLSCSPISGHRSVSWYQQTPGQGLQFLFEYFSETQRNKGNFPGRFSGRQFSNSRSEMNVSTLELGDSALYLCASSLQGSWTEAFFGQGTRLTVV.

The chain joins TRBV6-4 to TRBJ2-1; TRBD2 matches at 10 bases. CDR3 length: 15 residues. With V trimmed by 5 bases and J by 7 bases, 8 bases remained unmatched. Germline assignment: CDR1 MRHNA and CDR2 SNTAGT. Written as DNA, the CDR3 is TGTGCCAGCAGTCGGAGCGGGGGGGCCGAAAATGAGCAGTTCTTC. Amino acids: CASSRSGGAENEQFF.

In its sample, this clone was seen once. The same CDR3 can be traced to other DNA sequences in this sample. The V call is TRBV18, the J call TRBJ2-5, with TRBD1 matching 9 bases. Germline V lookup: CDR1 KGHSH, CDR2 LQKENI. The J segment lost 4 bases and the V segment lost 6 bases, leaving 6 bases of the junction unmatched. The CDR3 is made up of 14 amino acids. The CDR3 reads CASSPGQGRETQYF. The CDR3 DNA sequence: TGTGCCAGCTCTCCGGGACAGGGTCGAGAGACCCAGTACTTC.

In the case of this clone: A read error may account for a junction end that differs from germline. The chain has TRBV19 and TRBJ2-1; 9 positions match TRBD2. Looked up from germline, CDR1 is LNHDA and CDR2 is SQIVND (reference sequence). This CDR3 region has 14 residues. The CDR3 DNA reads TGTGCCAGTAGTGGAGCGGGGGGCTACATTGAGCAGTTCTTC. This codes for CASSGAGGYIEQFF.

The J gene is TRBJ1-1, the V gene TRBV25-1, with unresolved D. The germline gives CDR1 MGHDK, CDR2 SYGVNS. V was clipped by 8 bases and J by 4 bases, with 8 bases between them. This CDR3 has 11 residues. Here the CDR3 reads CASGPLTEAFF. The CDR3 region has the DNA TGTGCCAGCGGCCCCCTCACTGAAGCTTTCTTT. Full variable domain (remainder filled in from reference TRBV25-1 and TRBJ1-1): EADIYQTPRYLVIGTGKKITLECSQTMGHDKMYWYQQDPGMELHLIHYSYGVNSTEKGDLSSESTVSRIRTEHFPLTLESARPSHTSQYLCASGPLTEAFFGQGTRLTVV.

As regards this clone: The junction and the germline gene differ at one end; a read error may be behind it. The V call is TRBV7-9, the J call TRBJ1-1; D is unclear. Germline V gene lookup returns CDR1 SEHNR and CDR2 FQNEAQ (reference sequence). This CDR3 contains 12 residues. CDR3 sequence: CASSLKDTEAFF. In DNA, the CDR3 is TGTGCCAGCAGCTTAAAAGACACTGAAGCCTTCTTT.

V and J are TRBV19 and TRBJ1-3, with a possible D match to TRBD1 (6 bases). Trimming stripped 4 bases from V and 2 bases from J, with 9 bases between. Germline V gene lookup returns CDR1 LNHDA and CDR2 SQIVND (reference sequence). CDR3 size: 14 residues. The CDR3 nucleotides read TGTGCCAGTAGTAGTGGACAGCCTGGAAACACCATATATTTT. Protein: CASSSGQPGNTIYF.

The chain combines TRBV11-2 with TRBJ2-1; 13 nucleotides line up with TRBD2. Germline loops: CDR1 SGHAT, CDR2 FQNNGV. The CDR3 is made up of 16 amino acids. Trimming at V came to 3 bases and at J to 5 bases, leaving 4 bases not matched to a gene. The CDR3 spells CASSFTSGGAHNEQFF. The CDR3, as DNA: TGTGCCAGCAGCTTTACTAGCGGGGGGGCCCACAATGAGCAGTTCTTC.

The chain is built from TRBV14 and TRBJ2-7, with 7 bases lining up with TRBD2. CDR3 length: 13 residues. V gave up 4 bases and J gave up 2 bases; unmatched junction bases: 2. From germline, CDR1 is SGHDN and CDR2 FVKESK. CDR3: CASSPSGAYEQYF. In DNA form, the CDR3 reads TGTGCCAGCAGCCCGAGCGGGGCCTACGAGCAGTACTTC.

The chain links TRBV29-1 to TRBJ2-5; the D gene is possibly TRBD1 (5 bases). The CDR3 loop spans 12 amino acids. Per the germline V gene, CDR1 is SQVTM and CDR2 is ANQGSEA. The CDR3 sequence is CRGSDAGETQYF. CDR3 sequence (DNA): TGCAGGGGGTCGGACGCAGGGGAGACCCAGTACTTC.

CDR3 bases: TGTGCCAGCAGCCAAGACCACAGGGGGGGGAAGGGCTACACCTTC. Translating gives CASSQDHRGGKGYTF. V and J are TRBV7-3 and TRBJ1-2; TRBD1 matches 8 bases. The CDR3 is 15 residues long. The trim removed 5 bases at V and 8 bases at J, leaving 13 bases unmatched. Germline CDR1 SGHTA, CDR2 FQGTGA.

In its sample, this clone was seen once. V is TRBV7-6 and J is TRBJ1-1; D might be TRBD1 (6 bases). The V end lost 2 bases, the J end lost 3 bases, and 7 bases lay between the germline ends. This CDR3 region has 13 residues. CDR1 is SGHVS and CDR2 is FNYEAQ in the germline V gene. Here the CDR3 DNA reads TGTGCCAGCAGCTTAAACAGGGACACTGAAGCTTTCTTT. It specifies CASSLNRDTEAFF.